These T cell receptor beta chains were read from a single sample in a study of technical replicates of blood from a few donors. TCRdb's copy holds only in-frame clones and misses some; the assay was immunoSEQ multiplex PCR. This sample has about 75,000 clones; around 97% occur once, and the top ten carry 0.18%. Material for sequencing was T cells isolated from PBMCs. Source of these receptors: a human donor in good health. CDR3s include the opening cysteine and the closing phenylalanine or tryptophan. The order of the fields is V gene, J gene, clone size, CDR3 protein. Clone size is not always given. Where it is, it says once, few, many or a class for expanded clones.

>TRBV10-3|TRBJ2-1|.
CAITNDRDEQFF
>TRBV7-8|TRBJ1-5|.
CASSRVRTGSNQPQHF
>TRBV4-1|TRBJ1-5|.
CASSLGTIRGQPQHF
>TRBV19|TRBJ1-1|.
CASSIGANTEAFF
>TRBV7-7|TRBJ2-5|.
CASAENRGQETQYF
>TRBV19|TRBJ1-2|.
CASTPPTGGGYTF
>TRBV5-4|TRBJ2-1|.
CAGGLAGVYSEQFF
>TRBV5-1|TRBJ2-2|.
CASSFPSGANTGELFF
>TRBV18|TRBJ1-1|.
CASSPGDRVTGTEAFF
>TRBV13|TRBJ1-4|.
CASSFTLNEKLFF
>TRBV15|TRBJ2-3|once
CATSRGGLTGGATDTQYF
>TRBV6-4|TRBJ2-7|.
CASAAVAGASEQYF
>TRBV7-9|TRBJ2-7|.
CASSLGHRGLTPYEQYF
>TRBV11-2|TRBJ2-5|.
CASSLAGQGMETQYF
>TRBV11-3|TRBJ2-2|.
CASSLFGTSYFEAGELFF
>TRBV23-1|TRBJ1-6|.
CASSQDQAGASYNSPLHF
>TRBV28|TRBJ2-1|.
CASSLLVGNEQFF
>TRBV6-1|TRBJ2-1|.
CASKDRGNEQFF
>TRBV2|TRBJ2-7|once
CASRGTSGFYEQYF
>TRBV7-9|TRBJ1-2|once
CALQGDRGYGYTF
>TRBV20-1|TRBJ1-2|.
CSARTGFGYTF
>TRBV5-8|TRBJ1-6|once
CASSGDSRSSYNSPLHF
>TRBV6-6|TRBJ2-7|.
CASSYSSWGGYEQYF
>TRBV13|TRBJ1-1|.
CASSRRIRGTAEAFF
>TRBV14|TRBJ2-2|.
CASSQTGAGELFF
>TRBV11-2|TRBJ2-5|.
CASSFGGGPGETQYF
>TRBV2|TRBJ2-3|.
CASSRTSGGDADTQYF
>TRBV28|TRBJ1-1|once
CASMALKGTANTEAFF
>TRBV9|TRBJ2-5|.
CASSVSEETQYF
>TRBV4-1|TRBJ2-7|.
CASSQELSGLAPLLEQYF
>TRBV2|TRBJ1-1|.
CALAEVGSF
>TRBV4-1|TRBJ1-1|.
CASSHRGKTNTEAFF
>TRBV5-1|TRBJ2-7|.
CASSLGDRAEQYF
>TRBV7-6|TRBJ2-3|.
CASSRTGTSTDTQYF
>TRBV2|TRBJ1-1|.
CASDITGAGTEAFF
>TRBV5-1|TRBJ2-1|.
CASSLGKGNEQFF
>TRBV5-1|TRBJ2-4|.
CASSSGQGANIQYF
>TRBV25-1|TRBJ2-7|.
CASSADRGHYEQYF
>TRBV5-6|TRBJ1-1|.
CASSPLRGLNTEAFF
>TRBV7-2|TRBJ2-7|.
CASSFLPGGLSYEQYF
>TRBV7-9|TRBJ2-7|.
CASSRKTTGITYEQYF
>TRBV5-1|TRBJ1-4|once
CASSLTGTKNEKLFF
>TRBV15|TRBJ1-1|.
CATRGDTEAFF
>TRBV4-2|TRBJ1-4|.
CASSQDREGGKLFF
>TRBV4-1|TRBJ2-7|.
CASSRPLRGGSSYEQYF
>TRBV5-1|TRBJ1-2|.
CASSPSRGNGYGYTF
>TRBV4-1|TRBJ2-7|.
CASSQDISWSGQYF
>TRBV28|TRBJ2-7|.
CASSLIGGQRTYEQYF
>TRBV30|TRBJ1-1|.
CAWSTGLDTEAFF
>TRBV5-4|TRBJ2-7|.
CASSRTGGWEQYF
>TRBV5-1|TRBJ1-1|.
CASSSMTGTNTEAFF
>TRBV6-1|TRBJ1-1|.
CASLTNTPGASRAFF
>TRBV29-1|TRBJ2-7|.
CSVEISAGYEQYF
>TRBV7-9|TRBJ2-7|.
CASSDPGTGQVYEQYF
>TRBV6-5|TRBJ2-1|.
CASSSGQGNRDEQFF
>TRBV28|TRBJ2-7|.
CASSLGLDYEQYF
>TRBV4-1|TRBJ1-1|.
CASSLGQGRTEAFF
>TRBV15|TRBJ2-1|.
CATSRDTLRGSYNEQFF
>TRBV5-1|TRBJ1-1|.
CASSLRGGLTEAFF
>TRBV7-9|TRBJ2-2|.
CASSSTETGELFF